These 27 T cell receptor beta chains were sequenced from one sample in a study of follicular helper T cells after annual influenza vaccination. Specified time point: 2014-2015 season, pre-vaccination. Method: immunoSEQ multiplex PCR; TCRdb's copy keeps in-frame clones and lacks some. The sample includes some 15,000 clones, 84% of them seen just once. The sequencing here drew on CXCR5- memory CD4+ T cells sorted from blood, taken on the day of influenza vaccination. These receptors were collected from an adult who received the influenza vaccine.

Written as DNA, the CDR3 is TGTGCCAGTAGTATGTCAGGATGGTATAGCAATCAGCCCCAGCATTTT. It encodes CASSMSGWYSNQPQHF. This rearrangement joins TRBV19 to TRBJ1-5; D not certain. V lost 3 bases and J 0 bases, leaving 12 bases between the germline ends. This CDR3 is 16 amino acids long. From germline, CDR1 is LNHDA and CDR2 SQIVND (reference sequence). The full variable domain, with the rest looked up from reference TRBV19 and TRBJ1-5, is DGGITQSPKYLFRKEGQNVTLSCEQNLNHDAMYWYRQDPGQGLRLIYYSQIVNDFQKGDIAEGYSVSREKKESFPLTVTSAQKNPTAFYLCASSMSGWYSNQPQHFGDGTRLSIL.

The chain combines TRBV29-1 with TRBJ2-1; TRBD2 might be the D (5 bases). V lost 7 bases, J lost 4 bases, and 14 bases lay in between. Germline CDR1 reads SQVTM; CDR2 reads ANQGSEA. This CDR3 contains 13 residues. The CDR3 nucleotides read TGCAGCGGCTCCGGGGATGCTTACAATGAGCAGTTCTTC. Its protein product is CSGSGDAYNEQFF.

The chain recombines TRBV2 with TRBJ1-4; D ambiguous. Germline assignment: CDR1 SNHLY and CDR2 FYNNEI. Trimming stripped 4 bases from V and 0 bases from J, with 9 bases between. This CDR3 spans 15 amino acids. The CDR3 DNA follows: TGTGCCAGCAGTGTACGGGCAGCAACTAATGAAAAACTGTTTTTT. It is translated as CASSVRAATNEKLFF. The full variable domain, in which reference TRBV2 and TRBJ1-4 provide the parts outside the CDR3, is EPEVTQTPSHQVTQMGQEVILRCVPISNHLYFYWYRQILGQKVEFLVSFYNNEISEKSEIFDDQFSVERPDGSNFTLKIRSTKLEDSAMYFCASSVRAATNEKLFFGSGTQLSVL.

The rearrangement links TRBV28 to TRBJ2-1; TRBD2 matches at 11 bases. The CDR3 length is 16 residues. Looked up from germline, CDR1 is MDHEN and CDR2 is SYDVKM. V shed 6 bases and J 1 base; nucleotides not matched to a gene: 5. The CDR3 bases are TGTGCCAGCAGGGGACTAGCGGCCGGATCCTACAATGAGCAGTTCTTC. This encodes CASRGLAAGSYNEQFF. The full variable domain, its missing parts supplied by reference TRBV28 and TRBJ2-1, is DVKVTQSSRYLVKRTGEKVFLECVQDMDHENMFWYRQDPGLGLRLIYFSYDVKMKEKGDIPEGYSVSREKKERFSLILESASTNQTSMYLCASRGLAAGSYNEQFFGPGTRLTVL.

The chain carries TRBV28 and TRBJ1-1; 7 bases line up with TRBD1. The CDR3 is made up of 19 amino acids. Germline CDR1 and CDR2: MDHEN and SYDVKM. The V gene end was trimmed by 9 bases and the J gene end by 6 bases; junction bases not matched to a gene: 28. The CDR3 loop reads CASRPGKVQRGQGFPEAFF. The DNA of the CDR3 is TGTGCCAGTCGCCCCGGGAAGGTCCAAAGGGGGCAGGGGTTCCCTGAAGCTTTCTTT. Supplemented by reference TRBV28 and TRBJ1-1, the full variable domain reads DVKVTQSSRYLVKRTGEKVFLECVQDMDHENMFWYRQDPGLGLRLIYFSYDVKMKEKGDIPEGYSVSREKKERFSLILESASTNQTSMYLCASRPGKVQRGQGFPEAFFGQGTRLTVV.

The chain has TRBV6-1 and TRBJ1-4; D remains unclear. CDR1 is MNHNS, CDR2 SASEGT, per germline. V was shortened by 0 bases and J by 4 bases, with 12 bases between the two germline ends. This CDR3 region has 16 residues. The CDR3 DNA is TGTGCCAGCAGTGAAGCAAAGGCCTCCTTTAATGAAAAACTGTTTTTT. This translates into CASSEAKASFNEKLFF.

The genes are TRBV4-3 and TRBJ2-1, with 10 bases matching TRBD2. Per germline, CDR1 LGHNA and CDR2 YSLEER. With 1 base clipped from V and 7 bases from J, the junction kept 10 bases outside the gene matches. This CDR3 has 17 amino acids. CDR3 sequence (DNA): TGCGCCAGCAGCCAAGGCTTAGCGGGGGGCGGAGGGAATGAGCAGTTCTTC. Translating it yields CASSQGLAGGGGNEQFF.

The chain recombines TRBV28 with TRBJ2-5; D unresolved. Germline assignment: CDR1 MDHEN and CDR2 SYDVKM. This CDR3 spans 11 amino acids. V was pared by 3 bases and J by 7 bases, with 6 bases between. The CDR3 nucleotides read TGTGCCAGCAGTTTTGATGGGACCCAGTACTTC. It codes for CASSFDGTQYF.

The rearrangement uses TRBV20-1 and TRBJ1-1; TRBD1 might be the D (5 bases). V lost 2 bases to trimming and J lost 8 bases, with 6 bases between them. Germline V gene lookup returns CDR1 DFQATT and CDR2 SNEGSKA (reference sequence). The CDR3 totals 10 residues. CDR3 protein: CSARSGEAFF. The DNA of the CDR3 is TGCAGTGCTAGATCAGGGGAAGCTTTCTTT.

The rearrangement links TRBV5-6 to TRBJ2-7; D may be TRBD1 or TRBD2 (6 bases each). Deletions cut 2 bases from V and 8 bases from J, with 17 bases between. Germline loops: CDR1 SGHDT, CDR2 YYEEEE. The CDR3 has 14 amino acids. CDR3 nucleotide sequence: TGTGCCAGCAGCTTAGGGGGGCAGGGGTCTAAGCAGTACTTC. Translating gives CASSLGGQGSKQYF.

The chain links TRBV6-6 to TRBJ2-1; possibly TRBD1 for D (5 bases). Looked up from germline, CDR1 is MNHNY and CDR2 is SVGAGI (reference sequence). The germline V and J ends were trimmed by 2 bases and 7 bases, with 9 bases remaining between them. This CDR3 comprises 13 residues. The chain's CDR3 is CASSYIQGNEQFF. In nucleotides, the CDR3 is TGTGCCAGCAGTTACATCCAGGGAAATGAGCAGTTCTTC.

This clone was recorded a few times. The J gene is TRBJ1-6, the V gene TRBV7-2, with 12 bases lining up with TRBD1. Germline V CDR1 and CDR2: SGHTA, FQGNSA. The V and J ends lost 5 bases and 8 bases, in that order; junction bases with no gene match: 7. CDR3 length: 16 amino acids. CDR3 protein: CASSITGTGGYSPLHF. The DNA for the CDR3 is TGTGCCAGCAGCATCACCGGGACAGGGGGCTATTCACCCCTCCACTTT.

The chain has TRBV5-5 and TRBJ1-1; D is unresolved. This CDR3 spans 14 amino acids. In germline, CDR1 is SGHKS, CDR2 YYEKEE (reference sequence). V was clipped by 0 bases and J by 5 bases, with 11 bases between them. The CDR3 spells CASSLDQVLTEAFF. The CDR3 nucleotides are TGTGCCAGCAGCTTGGACCAGGTTTTAACTGAAGCTTTCTTT.

V is TRBV7-9 and J is TRBJ1-2, with TRBD1 identical over 10 bases. V lost 1 base to trimming and J lost 6 bases; unmatched junction nucleotides: 14. CDR1 is SEHNR and CDR2 is FQNEAQ in the germline V gene (reference sequence). CDR3 length equals 18 residues. CDR3 residues: CASSLDRVAGTGVNGYTF. Written as DNA, the CDR3 is TGTGCCAGCAGCTTAGACCGAGTCGCCGGGACAGGGGTGAATGGCTACACCTTC. Full variable domain (outside the CDR3, taken from reference TRBV7-9 and TRBJ1-2): DTGVSQNPRHKITKRGQNVTFRCDPISEHNRLYWYRQTLGQGPEFLTYFQNEAQLEKSRLLSDRFSAERPKGSFSTLEIQRTEQGDSAMYLCASSLDRVAGTGVNGYTFGSGTRLTVV.

This clone was seen a few times. The CDR3 sequence: CASSLEVGGPGQEYF. CDR3 sequence (DNA): TGTGCCAGCAGCTTAGAGGTTGGAGGTCCGGGACAGGAGTACTTC. The V call is TRBV7-2, the J call TRBJ2-7; 8 bases map to TRBD1. From germline, CDR1 is SGHTA and CDR2 FQGNSA. Trimming removed 1 base from V and 11 bases from J; junction bases left unmatched: 13. The CDR3 has 15 amino acids.

The chain is built from TRBV2 and TRBJ2-6, with D uncertain. The ends were cut back, 7 bases at V and 4 bases at J, with 11 bases in the middle. The CDR3 loop spans 14 amino acids. In germline, CDR1 is SNHLY, CDR2 FYNNEI. CDR3 bases: TGTGCCAGCATTGGGGTGCGGGGGGCCAACGTCCTGACTTTC. It specifies CASIGVRGANVLTF.

The rearrangement uses TRBV5-4 and TRBJ2-1; D might be TRBD2 (6 bases). V lost 4 bases, J lost 7 bases, and 21 bases lay in between. From germline, CDR1 is SGHNT and CDR2 YYREEE (reference sequence). The CDR3 is 16 amino acids. The CDR3 reads CASSGGSRAALNEQFF. In DNA form, the CDR3 reads TGTGCCAGCAGCGGAGGGTCACGCGCGGCATTGAATGAGCAGTTCTTC.

The V gene is TRBV15, the J gene TRBJ1-3, with D possibly being TRBD1 (6 bases). V lost 0 bases, J lost 2 bases, and 17 bases lay in between. Germline CDR1 reads LNHNV; CDR2 reads YYDKDF (reference sequence). The CDR3 has 18 amino acids. The CDR3 spells CATSRDAGWGAPGNTIYF. CDR3 bases: TGTGCCACCAGCAGAGATGCCGGGTGGGGGGCCCCTGGAAACACCATATATTTT.

The chain employs TRBV6-1 and TRBJ2-6; D is unclear. Trimming removed 3 bases at V and 4 bases at J, with 10 bases between. From germline, CDR1 is MNHNS and CDR2 SASEGT. The CDR3 runs to 15 residues. In DNA, the CDR3 is TGTGCCAGCAGTGACTGGGGAACCGGGGCCAACGTCCTGACTTTC. Translated, it gives CASSDWGTGANVLTF.

This chain connects TRBV5-1 to TRBJ2-2; 8 positions agree with TRBD1. The V gene's germline CDR1 is SGHRS and CDR2 YFSETQ. The CDR3 runs to 16 residues. The trim removed 0 bases at V and 1 base at J, leaving 2 bases unmatched. CDR3 in amino acids: CASSLAGQGNTGELFF. The CDR3 bases are TGCGCCAGCAGCTTGGCCGGACAGGGGAACACCGGGGAGCTGTTTTTT.

The V call is TRBV7-2, the J call TRBJ1-5; D may be TRBD1 (6 bases). CDR1 and CDR2 (germline): SGHTA, FQGNSA. The CDR3 length is 16 residues. Trimming left V 5 bases short and J 2 bases short, with 16 bases between. The DNA for the CDR3 is TGTGCCAGCAGCCCGAAGGCCAGGGGCGGCAATCAGCCCCAGCATTTT. Translating it yields CASSPKARGGNQPQHF.

V gene TRBV7-2 combines with J gene TRBJ2-7; 9 nucleotides line up with TRBD2. The CDR3 length is 15 residues. Per the germline V gene, CDR1 is SGHTA and CDR2 is FQGNSA. V lost 6 bases and J lost 6; bases outside the gene matches: 12. The CDR3, as DNA: TGTGCCAGCAGTCAGATGACTAGCGGTACGGTCGAGCAGTACTTC. Residues: CASSQMTSGTVEQYF.

This clone was observed a few times. The chain carries TRBV11-2 and TRBJ1-2; D gene uncertain. Per germline, CDR1 SGHAT and CDR2 FQNNGV. Trimming took 4 bases from V and 5 from J, leaving 8 bases between them. This CDR3 region has 12 residues. The CDR3: CASSSREYGYTF. In DNA, the CDR3 is TGTGCCAGCAGCTCGCGGGAATATGGCTACACCTTC.

This sequence joins TRBV29-1 and TRBJ1-2, with D perhaps matching TRBD1 (5 bases). This CDR3 is built from 12 residues. Germline loops: CDR1 SQVTM, CDR2 ANQGSEA. Trimming pared 7 bases from V and 8 bases from J, leaving 17 bases between. In nucleotides, the CDR3 is TGCAGCGCCGGGGGGTCTCGTCAGGGCTACACCTTC. As protein: CSAGGSRQGYTF.

The V and J genes are TRBV14 and TRBJ1-3; D might be TRBD1 (5 bases). The V gene lost 11 bases and the J gene lost 9 bases, with 17 bases spanning the gap. Per germline, CDR1 SGHDN and CDR2 FVKESK. This CDR3 region has 12 residues. Here the CDR3 reads CAPRAAGGTIYF. The CDR3 DNA reads as TGTGCCCCCCGGGCCGCGGGGGGCACCATATATTTT.

The J gene is TRBJ1-2, the V gene TRBV5-4, with D tentatively TRBD1 (6 bases). The CDR3 is 15 amino acids. Trimming took off 0 bases at V and 4 bases at J, with 13 bases between the two ends. Germline V gives CDR1 SGHNT, CDR2 YYREEE (reference sequence). CDR3 loop: CASSLGGGPGYGYTF. The CDR3 DNA reads TGTGCCAGCAGCTTGGGGGGGGGCCCCGGCTATGGCTACACCTTC.

In DNA form, the CDR3 reads TGTGCCAGCAGTGGGTCATGGTCCTACGAGCAGTACTTC. Protein sequence: CASSGSWSYEQYF. The rearrangement uses TRBV6-1 and TRBJ2-7; D ambiguous. V was shortened by 4 bases and J by 1 base, with 8 bases between the two germline ends. The CDR3 runs 13 residues. The germline gives CDR1 MNHNS, CDR2 SASEGT.